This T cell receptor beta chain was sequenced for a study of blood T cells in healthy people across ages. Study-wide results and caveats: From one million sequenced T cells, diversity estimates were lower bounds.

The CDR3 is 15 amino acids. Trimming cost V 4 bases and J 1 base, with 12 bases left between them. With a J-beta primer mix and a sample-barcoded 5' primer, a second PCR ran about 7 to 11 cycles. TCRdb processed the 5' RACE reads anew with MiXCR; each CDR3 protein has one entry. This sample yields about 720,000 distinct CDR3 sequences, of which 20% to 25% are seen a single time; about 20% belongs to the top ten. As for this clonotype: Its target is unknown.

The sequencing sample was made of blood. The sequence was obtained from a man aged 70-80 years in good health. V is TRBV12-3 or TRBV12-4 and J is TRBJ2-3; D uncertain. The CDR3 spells CASSSPIPGTDTQYF. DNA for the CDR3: TGTGCCAGCAGTTCCCCGATCCCGGGCACAGATACGCAGTATTTT.